The T cell receptor beta chain under discussion was sequenced for a study of T cells in localized non-small cell lung cancer. Study conclusions and caveats: Among the tissues sampled, uninvolved adjacent lung had the highest T cell clonality, above tumor.

Details on this clone: The antigen remains unidentified.

The sampled adjacent lung lay at least 2 cm from the tumor margin and showed no atypia. Germline lookup yields CDR1 LGHNT and CDR2 FRNRAP. V lost 0 bases and J 5 bases, leaving 10 bases between the germline ends. The CDR3 is 14 amino acids. TCRdb's table, derived via immunoSEQ multiplex PCR, lists solely in-frame clones and lacks some. Counted here are roughly 1,400 clones, over 25% occurring once; the ten biggest clones make up 20% to 25%. V is TRBV12-5 and J is TRBJ2-5, with D hard to call. The sequencing used normal lung tissue next to the tumor, collected before any cancer treatment. This receptor was identified in a male donor at least 60 years old with stage I lung adenocarcinoma. This chain's CDR3 is CASGLVTIGETQYF. The CDR3 DNA follows: TGTGCTAGTGGTTTGGTTACGATTGGGGAGACCCAGTACTTC.